This T cell receptor (beta chain) derives from a study of blood T cell repertoires in COVID-19. Study overall: T cells, B-cell-depleted T cells, or PBMCs provided the cDNA or gDNA that served as material.

Measured with immunoSEQ multiplex PCR; TCRdb has only the in-frame clones, and not every one. The data contain roughly 200,000 clones, about 88% of them seen just once; the ten biggest clones take up around 1.7%. The CDR3 sequence is 15 residues long. Deletions cut 0 bases from V and 3 bases from J, with 11 bases between. Germline CDR1 SGDLS, CDR2 YYNGEE. Specimen: peripheral blood. The chain has TRBV9 and TRBJ2-3; D perhaps matches TRBD2 (7 bases). This TCR derives from a man aged 18 to 30 with active or convalescent COVID-19. The chain's CDR3 is CASSVAGGRTDTQYF. For the CDR3, the DNA is TGTGCCAGCAGCGTAGCCGGGGGGCGGACAGATACGCAGTATTTT.